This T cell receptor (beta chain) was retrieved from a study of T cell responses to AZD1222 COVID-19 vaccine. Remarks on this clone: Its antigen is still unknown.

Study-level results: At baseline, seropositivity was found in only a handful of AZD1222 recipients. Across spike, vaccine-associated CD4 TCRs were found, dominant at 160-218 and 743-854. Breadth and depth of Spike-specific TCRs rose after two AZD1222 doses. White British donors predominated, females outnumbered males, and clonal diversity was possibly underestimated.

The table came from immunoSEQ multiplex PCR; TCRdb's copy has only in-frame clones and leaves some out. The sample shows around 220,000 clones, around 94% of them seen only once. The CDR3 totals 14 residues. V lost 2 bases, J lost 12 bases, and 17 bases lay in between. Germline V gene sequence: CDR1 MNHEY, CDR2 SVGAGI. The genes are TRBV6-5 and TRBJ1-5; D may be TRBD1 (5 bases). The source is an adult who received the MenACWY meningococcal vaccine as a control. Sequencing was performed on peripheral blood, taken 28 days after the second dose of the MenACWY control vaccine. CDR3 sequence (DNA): TGTGCCAGCAGTTACCGGCCATCTGGGACTCACCAGCATTTT. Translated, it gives CASSYRPSGTHQHF.